A single sample is the source of the 24 T cell receptor beta chains below, sequenced in a study of T cells in localized non-small cell lung cancer. Here immunoSEQ multiplex PCR was the method, and the copy in TCRdb shows in-frame clones only, minus some. The data show around 130,000 clones, with 89% seen just once and approximately 1.5% held by the top ten. The input for sequencing was peripheral blood, taken before any cancer treatment. Every receptor here comes from a female donor older than 55 with stage I lung adenocarcinoma.

The V and J genes are TRBV9 and TRBJ2-5; TRBD2 matches at 14 bases. Germline values: CDR1 SGDLS, CDR2 YYNGEE. The CDR3 runs to 17 residues. With V trimmed by 0 bases and J by 5 bases, 6 bases remained unmatched. The CDR3 spells CASSVGLAGGPLETQYF. The CDR3 DNA follows: TGTGCCAGCAGCGTAGGACTAGCGGGAGGGCCACTTGAGACCCAGTACTTC.

The chain joins TRBV5-1 to TRBJ2-5; TRBD1 agrees at 7 bases. V shed 3 bases and J 2 bases; nucleotides not matched to a gene: 1. In germline, CDR1 is SGHRS, CDR2 YFSETQ. The CDR3 has 13 amino acids. The chain's CDR3 is CASSSRGQETQYF. In nucleotides, the CDR3 is TGCGCCAGCAGCTCCAGGGGGCAAGAGACCCAGTACTTC.

The chain carries TRBV7-3 and TRBJ1-5; no reliable D call. Per germline, CDR1 SGHTA and CDR2 FQGTGA. The CDR3 spans 13 residues. V shed 0 bases and J shed 5 bases, with 5 bases lying between them. CDR3 residues: CASSLTRDQPQHF. In nucleotides, the CDR3 is TGTGCCAGCAGCTTAACGAGGGATCAGCCCCAGCATTTT.

V usage is TRBV5-4 and J usage is TRBJ2-1; 8 bases agree with TRBD2. This CDR3 contains 16 residues. The V gene end was trimmed by 1 base and the J gene end by 0 bases; junction bases not matched to a gene: 3. Germline CDR1 reads SGHNT; CDR2 reads YYREEE (reference sequence). The CDR3 sequence is CASSLLREVSYNEQFF. The DNA for the CDR3 is TGTGCCAGCAGCTTGTTGCGGGAGGTCTCCTACAATGAGCAGTTCTTC.

The chain links TRBV30 to TRBJ2-1, with 13 bases lining up with TRBD2. Per the germline V gene, CDR1 is GTSNPN and CDR2 is SVGIG (reference sequence). Trimming took 4 bases from V and 9 from J; bases not matched to a gene: 6. The CDR3 sequence is 14 residues long. CDR3 protein: CAWNGLAGAPEQFF. CDR3 nucleotides: TGTGCCTGGAACGGACTAGCGGGAGCTCCTGAGCAGTTCTTC.

The chain joins TRBV7-9 to TRBJ2-7; D is possibly TRBD2 (5 bases). Deletions cut 5 bases from V and 4 bases from J, with 21 bases between. Germline loops: CDR1 SEHNR, CDR2 FQNEAQ (reference sequence). CDR3 length equals 16 residues. The CDR3 coding sequence is TGTGCCAGCAGCCCACCCGGGTCGGGGTTGGCGTACGAGCAGTACTTC. It yields the protein CASSPPGSGLAYEQYF.

The V call is TRBV11-2, the J call TRBJ2-1; 8 positions agree with TRBD2. V dropped 5 bases and J dropped 6; count of bases not matched to a gene: 12. This CDR3 has 16 residues. Germline loops: CDR1 SGHAT, CDR2 FQNNGV. The CDR3 DNA reads TGTGCCAGCAGCCGTTTTACCGGGACTAGGGGCAATGAGCAGTTCTTC. Translation: CASSRFTGTRGNEQFF.

The rearrangement uses TRBV7-8 and TRBJ2-2; D possibly corresponds to TRBD1 (6 bases). The germline V gene encodes CDR1 SGHVS and CDR2 FQNEAQ. This CDR3 comprises 17 residues. Trimming left V 0 bases short and J 2 bases short, with 13 bases between. CDR3 in DNA: TGTGCCAGCAGCTTAGCCCCCGGGACAACCAACACCGGGGAGCTGTTTTTT. This codes for CASSLAPGTTNTGELFF.

This clone appeared once. The chain's CDR3 is CASMVLAATNEQFF. CDR3 bases: TGTGCCAGCATGGTACTAGCGGCAACAAATGAGCAGTTCTTC. J is TRBJ2-1 and V is TRBV2; TRBD2 matches at 8 bases. J gave up 7 bases and V 7 bases, and 9 bases lay outside the gene matches. Germline V CDR1 and CDR2: SNHLY, FYNNEI. There are 14 residues in the CDR3. The whole variable domain, filled in from reference TRBV2 and TRBJ2-1, reads EPEVTQTPSHQVTQMGQEVILRCVPISNHLYFYWYRQILGQKVEFLVSFYNNEISEKSEIFDDQFSVERPDGSNFTLKIRSTKLEDSAMYFCASMVLAATNEQFFGPGTRLTVL.

The chain has TRBV19 and TRBJ2-2, with 7 bases matching TRBD1. Per the germline V gene, CDR1 is LNHDA and CDR2 is SQIVND (reference sequence). V dropped 3 bases and J dropped 0; count of bases not matched to a gene: 4. The CDR3 sequence is 16 residues long. The CDR3 spells CASSMTQGANTGELFF. The DNA of the CDR3 is TGTGCCAGTAGTATGACGCAGGGGGCGAACACCGGGGAGCTGTTTTTT.

In its sample, this clone was seen once. This chain links TRBV28 with TRBJ2-2; TRBD2 might be the D (7 bases). Germline CDR1 and CDR2: MDHEN and SYDVKM. This CDR3 has 15 residues. The germline V and J ends were trimmed by 6 bases and 1 base, with 12 bases remaining between them. The DNA for the CDR3 is TGTGCCAGCAGGCCGGGGGGACAGAACACCGGGGAGCTGTTTTTT. Amino acid sequence: CASRPGGQNTGELFF.

V and J are TRBV5-6 and TRBJ1-1; D call uncertain. The V gene's germline CDR1 is SGHDT and CDR2 YYEEEE. The CDR3 spans 14 residues. Deletions cut 0 bases from V and 0 bases from J, with 6 bases between. The CDR3 loop reads CASSLARVNTEAFF. DNA of the CDR3: TGTGCCAGCAGCTTGGCGAGGGTGAACACTGAAGCTTTCTTT.

The J gene is TRBJ2-2, the V gene TRBV6-4; D is tentatively TRBD1 or TRBD2 (6 bases each). CDR1 is MRHNA, CDR2 SNTAGT, per germline. The CDR3 has 14 amino acids. Between the trimmed V and J ends, which lost 8 bases and 7 bases, there was a span of 17 bases. Here the CDR3 DNA reads TGTGCCAGCGTACGGGGGCCCGAGGACGGGGAGCTGTTTTTT. This encodes CASVRGPEDGELFF.

This clone is a singleton in its sample. The chain uses TRBV19 and TRBJ1-2; 8 bases are a match to TRBD1. V gave up 10 bases and J gave up 4 bases; unmatched junction bases: 5. Germline V gene lookup returns CDR1 LNHDA and CDR2 SQIVND (reference sequence). The CDR3 has 12 amino acids. The CDR3, as DNA: TGTGCCATTACAACAGGGGGCTATGGCTACACCTTC. Encoded protein: CAITTGGYGYTF.

V is TRBV30 and J is TRBJ1-6; maybe TRBD1 (6 bases). The CDR3 extends over 14 amino acids. Germline loops: CDR1 GTSNPN, CDR2 SVGIG (reference sequence). V was trimmed by 0 bases and J by 5 bases, leaving 8 bases between them. The CDR3 coding sequence is TGTGCCTGGAGTGTAAGGACAGATAATTCACCCCTCCACTTT. Residues: CAWSVRTDNSPLHF.

The rearrangement joins TRBV5-5 to TRBJ1-1; D not resolved. Germline CDR1 SGHKS, CDR2 YYEKEE (reference sequence). Deletions cut 3 bases from V and 0 bases from J, with 18 bases between. The CDR3 has 17 amino acids. CDR3 bases: TGTGCCAGCAGCTCGGTGTTTCGGGCTGGGCTGAACACTGAAGCTTTCTTT. Its protein product is CASSSVFRAGLNTEAFF.

The V and J genes are TRBV27 and TRBJ1-2; D call uncertain. The CDR3 runs to 16 residues. Trimming shortened V by 3 bases and J by 7 bases, and 21 bases separated the two germline ends. Germline V gene data show CDR1 as MNHEY and CDR2 as SMNVEV (reference sequence). Here the CDR3 reads CASSFSFELSHPGYTF. CDR3 sequence (DNA): TGTGCCAGCAGTTTTTCCTTCGAATTAAGTCACCCTGGCTACACCTTC.

The chain joins TRBV29-1 to TRBJ2-7; TRBD2 might be the D (6 bases). The V and J ends lost 4 bases and 3 bases respectively, with 13 bases between them. The length of the CDR3 is 13 residues. Germline values: CDR1 SQVTM, CDR2 ANQGSEA. The CDR3 region has the DNA TGCAGCGTTGCGGTGGTGGGGGGCTACGAGCAGTACTTC. Translated, it gives CSVAVVGGYEQYF.

The chain employs TRBV7-2 and TRBJ2-1; TRBD2 aligns across 10 bases. The CDR3 loop spans 15 amino acids. The J segment lost 4 bases and the V segment lost 5 bases, leaving 5 bases of the junction unmatched. The germline V gene has CDR1 SGHTA and CDR2 FQGNSA. As DNA, the CDR3 is TGTGCCAGCAGCCTTCTAGCGGGAGCTTACAATGAGCAGTTCTTC. It is translated as CASSLLAGAYNEQFF.

This chain connects TRBV5-4 to TRBJ2-5; D may be TRBD1 or TRBD2 (5 bases each). The CDR3 contains 16 residues. In germline, CDR1 is SGHNT, CDR2 YYREEE (reference sequence). V was cut by 3 bases and J by 5 bases, with 20 bases left in between. CDR3 sequence: CASSSEGPRRWETQYF. CDR3 DNA sequence: TGTGCCAGCAGCTCAGAGGGACCGCGGCGCTGGGAGACCCAGTACTTC.

The rearrangement links TRBV2 to TRBJ2-7; weak D call: TRBD1 (5 bases). Germline CDR1 and CDR2: SNHLY and FYNNEI. V gave up 10 bases and J gave up 4 bases, with 11 bases separating them. This CDR3 has 11 residues. CDR3 sequence: CAKGAGYEQYF. In nucleotides, the CDR3 is TGTGCCAAAGGGGCTGGTTACGAGCAGTACTTC.

This chain connects TRBV7-4 to TRBJ2-3, with 7 bases identical to TRBD2. The CDR3 is made up of 17 amino acids. The germline V gene encodes CDR1 SGHVT and CDR2 SQSDAQ. The V gene end was trimmed by 6 bases and the J gene end by 1 base; junction bases not matched to a gene: 13. The CDR3 bases are TGTGCCAGCAGAAACGGCCGCCGCGGGAGACGCACAGATACGCAGTATTTT. It specifies CASRNGRRGRRTDTQYF.

In this sample, this clone turned up a few times. This chain uses TRBV18 with TRBJ2-6; 7 nucleotides align to TRBD2. Germline-derived CDR1 and CDR2 are KGHSH and LQKENI. There are 15 residues in the CDR3. After removal of 0 bases from V and 4 bases from J, the junction contained 0 bases not matched to a gene. The CDR3 here is CASSPPGRGANVLTF. CDR3 DNA: TGTGCCAGCTCACCACCCGGGAGGGGGGCCAACGTCCTGACTTTC.

The V and J genes are TRBV5-4 and TRBJ1-2; D call uncertain. Germline V gives CDR1 SGHNT, CDR2 YYREEE (reference sequence). The ends were cut back, 0 bases at V and 6 bases at J, with 9 bases in the middle. The CDR3 runs to 13 residues. In DNA form, the CDR3 reads TGTGCCAGCAGCTTGGATGGGTGGGATGGCTACACCTTC. As protein: CASSLDGWDGYTF.